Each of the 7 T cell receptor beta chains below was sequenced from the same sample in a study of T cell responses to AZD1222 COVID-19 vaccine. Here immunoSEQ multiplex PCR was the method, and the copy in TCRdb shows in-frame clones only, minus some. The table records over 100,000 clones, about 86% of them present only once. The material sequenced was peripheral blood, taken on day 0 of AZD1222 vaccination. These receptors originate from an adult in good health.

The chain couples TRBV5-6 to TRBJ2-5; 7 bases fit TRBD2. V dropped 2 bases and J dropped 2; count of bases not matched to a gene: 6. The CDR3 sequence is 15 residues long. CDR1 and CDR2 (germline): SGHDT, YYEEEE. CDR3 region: CASSFGLGRQETQYF. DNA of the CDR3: TGTGCCAGCAGCTTCGGACTAGGGAGGCAAGAGACCCAGTACTTC.

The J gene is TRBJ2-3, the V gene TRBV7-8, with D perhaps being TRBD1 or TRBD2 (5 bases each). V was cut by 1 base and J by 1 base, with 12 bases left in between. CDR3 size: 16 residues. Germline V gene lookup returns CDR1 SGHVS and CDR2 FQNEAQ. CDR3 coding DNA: TGTGCCAGCAGCTTAGTCGGGGTAGGGGGCACAGATACGCAGTATTTT. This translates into CASSLVGVGGTDTQYF. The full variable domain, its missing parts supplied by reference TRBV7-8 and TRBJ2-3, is GAGVSQSPRYKVAKRGQDVALRCDPISGHVSLFWYQQALGQGPEFLTYFQNEAQLDKSGLPSDRFFAERPEGSVSTLKIQRTQQEDSAVYLCASSLVGVGGTDTQYFGPGTRLTVL.

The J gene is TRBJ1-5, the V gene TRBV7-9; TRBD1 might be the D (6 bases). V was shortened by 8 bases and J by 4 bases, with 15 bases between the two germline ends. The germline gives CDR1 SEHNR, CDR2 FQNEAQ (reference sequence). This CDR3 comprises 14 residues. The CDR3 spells CASPVGRGNQPQHF. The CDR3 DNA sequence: TGTGCCAGCCCCGTCGGCAGGGGAAATCAGCCCCAGCATTTT.

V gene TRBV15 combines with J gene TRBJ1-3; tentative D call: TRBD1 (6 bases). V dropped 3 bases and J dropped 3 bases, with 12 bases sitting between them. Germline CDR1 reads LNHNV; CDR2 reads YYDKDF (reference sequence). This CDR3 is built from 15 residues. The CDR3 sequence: CATSSTGSRGNTIYF. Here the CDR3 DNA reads TGTGCCACCAGCAGTACAGGGAGCCGTGGAAACACCATATATTTT.

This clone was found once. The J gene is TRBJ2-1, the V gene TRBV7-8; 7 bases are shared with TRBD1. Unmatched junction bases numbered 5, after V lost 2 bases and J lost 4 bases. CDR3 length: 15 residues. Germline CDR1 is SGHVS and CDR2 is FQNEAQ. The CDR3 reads CASSLRGPSYNEQFF. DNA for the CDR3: TGTGCCAGCAGCTTAAGGGGGCCCTCATACAATGAGCAGTTCTTC.

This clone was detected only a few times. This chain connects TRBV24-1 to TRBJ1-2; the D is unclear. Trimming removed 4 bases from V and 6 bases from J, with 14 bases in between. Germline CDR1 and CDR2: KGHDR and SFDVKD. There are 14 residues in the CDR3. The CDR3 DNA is TGTGCCACCAGTGACCCGCGGGATCGGGATGGCTACACCTTC. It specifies CATSDPRDRDGYTF.

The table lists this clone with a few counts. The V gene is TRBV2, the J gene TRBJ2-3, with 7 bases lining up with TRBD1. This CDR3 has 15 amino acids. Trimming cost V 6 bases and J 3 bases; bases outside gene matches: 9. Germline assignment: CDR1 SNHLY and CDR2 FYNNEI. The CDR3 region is CASSETGLGTDTQYF. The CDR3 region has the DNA TGTGCCAGCAGCGAGACAGGGTTAGGGACAGATACGCAGTATTTT.